In this sample, the clone carrying this T cell receptor (beta chain) turned up a few times. This entry is derived from a study of shared clonotypes between healthy human individuals. Study at large: The study used three CD4 naive, three CD4 memory, two CD8 naive and one CD8 memory plate per donor.

The CDR3 has 16 amino acids. The ends lost 3 bases at V and 4 bases at J; junction bases unmatched: 11. Germline values: CDR1 SGHNT, CDR2 YYREEE (reference sequence). Genomic DNA belonging to each subset was distributed in equal measure over several immunoSEQ plates. Only in-frame clones appear in the TCRdb table, and some are missing; sequencing was by immunoSEQ multiplex PCR. Here the sample spans hundreds of thousands of clones, under 80% being singletons. This chain links TRBV5-4 with TRBJ2-7; 9 bases fit TRBD2. The sequence was collected from a woman aged 25 to 39 in good health. Specimen: memory CD4+ T cells sorted from blood. Subset of the sample: CD45RA-negative fraction. The DNA of the CDR3 is TGTGCCAGCAGCTCCAAGCAGACTAGCGGAAGATACGAGCAGTACTTC. Residues: CASSSKQTSGRYEQYF.